This is a list of T cell receptor beta chains from one sample in a study of shared clonotypes between healthy human individuals. Sequencing was performed with immunoSEQ multiplex PCR; in TCRdb, only in-frame clones are kept and a portion is missing. The table records 650,000 to 750,000 clones, 60% to 80% of them present only once. Sequenced input: memory CD4+ T cells sorted from blood. The receptor source for this set is a young woman in good health. Both conserved end residues are part of each CDR3. The order of the fields is V gene, CDR3 length, clone size, J gene, D gene, CDR3 protein, CDR3 DNA. D genes are given only for firm matches. Expanded clones get a size class; other rows say once, few or many, or leave the size out.

TRBV18	14	.	TRBJ1-1	.	CASSPGEPNTEAFF	TGTGCCAGCTCACCAGGGGAACCGAACACTGAAGCTTTCTTT
TRBV4-1	14	.	TRBJ2-3	.	CASSQASRADTQYF	TGCGCCAGCAGCCAAGCCAGTAGGGCAGATACGCAGTATTTT
TRBV7-7	14	once	TRBJ2-1	TRBD1	CASSPRTGLNEQFF	TGTGCCAGCAGCCCACGGACAGGTCTCAATGAGCAGTTCTTC
TRBV27	13	.	TRBJ1-1	.	CASRKFGDTEAFF	TGTGCCAGCAGAAAATTTGGGGACACTGAAGCTTTCTTT
TRBV7-2	15	few	TRBJ2-7	.	CASSPEKERTYEQYF	TGTGCCAGCAGCCCCGAGAAGGAGCGGACCTACGAGCAGTACTTC
TRBV5-1	17	.	TRBJ2-3	TRBD1	CASSLASSGTGEDTQYF	TGCGCCAGCAGCTTGGCTTCATCCGGGACAGGGGAGGATACGCAGTATTTT
TRBV28	14	once	TRBJ2-2	TRBD2	CASSSGSVTGELFF	TGTGCCAGCTCTAGCGGGAGTGTCACCGGGGAGCTGTTTTTT
TRBV1	12	.	TRBJ2-7	.	CTPPVRAGLQYF	TGCACCCCACCTGTGAGGGCGGGTCTGCAGTACTTC
TRBV11-3	14	many	TRBJ2-2	.	CASSRARDSGELFF	TGTGCCAGCAGCCGAGCCCGTGATTCCGGGGAGCTGTTTTTT
TRBV4-1	15	.	TRBJ1-1	.	CASSQAQAGKAEAFF	TGCGCCAGCAGCCAAGCCCAGGCGGGGAAGGCTGAAGCTTTCTTT
TRBV10-3	15	.	TRBJ1-4	.	CANLWPTRESEKLFF	TGTGCCAACCTCTGGCCAACTCGGGAATCGGAAAAACTGTTTTTT
TRBV21-1	19	.	TRBJ1-1	.	CASSFRDRVTSGGNTEAFF	TGTGCCAGCAGCTTCCGGGACAGGGTTACCTCGGGTGGGAACACTGAAGCTTTCTTT
TRBV6-1	16	.	TRBJ2-7	.	CASSELRTASLYEQYF	TGTGCCAGCAGTGAATTGAGGACAGCGAGTCTCTACGAGCAGTACTTC
TRBV19	13	.	TRBJ2-7	TRBD1	CASTPGTGYEQYF	TGTGCCAGTACCCCCGGGACAGGCTACGAGCAGTACTTC
TRBV2	12	few	TRBJ2-5	TRBD2	CASSDGSGRGYF	TGTGCCAGCAGTGATGGTAGCGGGAGAGGGTACTTC
TRBV19	16	.	TRBJ1-5	.	CASSIIRQASNQPQHF	TGTGCCAGTAGTATTATCAGGCAGGCCAGCAATCAGCCCCAGCATTTT
TRBV7-8	16	.	TRBJ2-2	TRBD2	CASSQGTSGRSGELFF	TGTGCCAGCAGCCAGGGGACTAGCGGGAGATCCGGGGAGCTGTTTTTT
TRBV7-9	17	.	TRBJ2-3	TRBD2	CASSSLSGGRITDTQYF	TGTGCCAGCAGCTCCCTATCGGGCGGGAGGATCACAGATACGCAGTATTTT
TRBV14	15	few	TRBJ2-1	TRBD2	CASSLLAGGRNEQFF	TGTGCCAGCAGCCTTCTAGCGGGAGGGCGTAATGAGCAGTTCTTC
TRBV6-5	15	once	TRBJ1-4	.	CASRASDSTNEKLFF	TGTGCCAGCAGAGCGAGCGATTCAACTAATGAAAAACTGTTTTTT
TRBV18	13	many	TRBJ2-1	.	CASSPQDYNEQFF	TGTGCCAGCTCACCGCAGGATTACAATGAGCAGTTCTTC
TRBV5-1	14	.	TRBJ2-1	TRBD2	CASSLSGGYNEQFF	TGCGCCAGCAGCTTAAGCGGGGGCTACAATGAGCAGTTCTTC
TRBV27	16	.	TRBJ2-7	TRBD1	CASSFFSAGTGFEQYF	TGTGCCAGCAGTTTCTTCTCAGCCGGGACAGGGTTCGAGCAGTACTTC
TRBV19	13	.	TRBJ2-2	.	CASSIRGPGELFF	TGTGCCAGTAGTATACGGGGGCCCGGGGAGCTGTTTTTT
TRBV29-1	17	.	TRBJ2-6	.	CSVEKLGGLSGANVLTF	TGCAGCGTTGAAAAGCTGGGGGGTCTCTCTGGGGCCAACGTCCTGACTTTC
TRBV6-5	13	many	TRBJ1-2	.	CASSQTTDYGYTF	TGTGCCAGCAGCCAGACGACAGACTATGGCTACACCTTC
TRBV19	12	.	TRBJ1-3	.	CASSAQGNTIYF	TGTGCCAGTAGTGCACAGGGAAACACCATATATTTT
TRBV6-1	12	.	TRBJ2-7	.	CASSRERNEQYF	TGTGCCAGCAGTCGGGAGAGGAACGAGCAGTACTTC
TRBV7-9	14	few	TRBJ1-2	.	CASSPGTGDYGYTF	TGTGCCAGCAGCCCCGGGACGGGAGACTATGGCTACACCTTC
TRBV6-6	13	.	TRBJ1-1	.	CASSYTQNTEAFF	TGTGCCAGCAGTTATACACAGAACACTGAAGCTTTCTTT
TRBV5-1	15	.	TRBJ1-3	TRBD1	CASSLTGGSGNTIYF	TGCGCCAGCAGCTTAACAGGGGGCTCTGGAAACACCATATATTTT
TRBV18	16	few	TRBJ2-1	.	CASSPPRGSSYNEQFF	TGTGCCAGCTCACCACCACGCGGTAGCTCCTACAATGAGCAGTTCTTC
TRBV5-1	14	.	TRBJ2-1	TRBD2	CASSLGTSGLDQFF	TGCGCCAGCAGCTTGGGGACTAGCGGTTTAGATCAGTTCTTC
TRBV5-1	13	once	TRBJ2-3	.	CASSGSPADTQYF	TGCGCCAGCAGCGGATCCCCCGCAGATACGCAGTATTTT
TRBV2	15	.	TRBJ2-1	TRBD2	CASVGLAGGPNEQFF	TGTGCCAGCGTCGGACTAGCGGGAGGGCCGAATGAGCAGTTCTTC
TRBV28	14	once	TRBJ2-7	.	CASSSQVAYNEQYF	TGTGCCAGCAGTTCCCAAGTGGCGTATAACGAGCAGTACTTC
TRBV27	14	once	TRBJ1-6	TRBD1	CASSRTGQVSPLHF	TGTGCCAGCAGTCGGACAGGACAGGTCTCACCCCTCCACTTT
TRBV5-1	16	.	TRBJ2-1	TRBD2	CASSFASGRAGGEQFF	TGCGCCAGCAGCTTCGCTAGCGGGAGGGCCGGCGGTGAGCAGTTCTTC
TRBV2	14	few	TRBJ1-2	TRBD1	CASRPQTGNYGYTF	TGTGCCAGCAGGCCACAGACAGGGAACTATGGCTACACCTTC
TRBV30	13	few	TRBJ1-1	TRBD1	CAWDRGGNTEAFF	TGTGCCTGGGACAGGGGGGGGAACACTGAAGCTTTCTTT
TRBV5-1	15	once	TRBJ2-3	.	CASSLGDRLTDTQYF	TGCGCCAGCAGCTTGGGGGACCGTCTCACAGATACGCAGTATTTT
TRBV28	17	once	TRBJ2-7	TRBD2	CASSSNLWTRPSGEQYF	TGTGCCAGCAGTTCCAACCTTTGGACTAGACCCTCGGGGGAGCAGTACTTC
TRBV11-2	15	.	TRBJ2-7	TRBD1	CASSLGQGKPYEQYF	TGTGCCAGCAGCTTGGGACAGGGTAAGCCGTACGAGCAGTACTTC
TRBV5-1	14	.	TRBJ2-5	.	CASSLAQRQETQYF	TGCGCCAGCAGCTTGGCGCAGCGACAAGAGACCCAGTACTTC
TRBV19	16	.	TRBJ1-1	.	CASSRYGQMGGTEAFF	TGTGCCAGTAGCCGCTACGGACAGATGGGGGGTACTGAAGCTTTCTTT
TRBV30	12	few	TRBJ1-1	TRBD1	CAWRAGGAEAFF	TGTGCCTGGAGAGCAGGGGGAGCTGAAGCTTTCTTT
TRBV18	13	.	TRBJ2-5	.	CASSPGGRETQYF	TGTGCCAGCTCACCGGGGGGTCGAGAGACCCAGTACTTC